This T cell receptor beta chain was profiled in a study of T cell responses to AZD1222 COVID-19 vaccine. Study-level points and caveats: After two AZD1222 doses, spike-specific TCR breadth and depth rose versus day 0. It should be noted that donors were predominantly white British and more often female, and clonal diversity was possibly underestimated. Regions 160-218 and 743-854 held dominance among vaccine-associated CD4 TCRs, which spanned spike. Reportedly, close to half of spike-specific TCRs are directed against unmutated variant regions.

Details on this clone: The antigen is undetermined.

Data came from immunoSEQ multiplex PCR; TCRdb stores just in-frame clones and leaves some out. The data hold over 45,000 clones, with approximately 85% observed a single time. CDR3 length: 13 residues. From germline, CDR1 is LGHNA and CDR2 YSLEER. The germline V and J ends were trimmed by 4 bases and 6 bases, with 11 bases remaining between them. The TCR sequence derives from an adult in good health. Sequences were derived from peripheral blood, sampled on day 0 of MenACWY control vaccination. The chain links TRBV4-3 to TRBJ2-3; D unresolved. The DNA for the CDR3 is TGCGCCAGCAGCCCCCGTCCCGTTGATACGCAGTATTTT. Translated, it gives CASSPRPVDTQYF.